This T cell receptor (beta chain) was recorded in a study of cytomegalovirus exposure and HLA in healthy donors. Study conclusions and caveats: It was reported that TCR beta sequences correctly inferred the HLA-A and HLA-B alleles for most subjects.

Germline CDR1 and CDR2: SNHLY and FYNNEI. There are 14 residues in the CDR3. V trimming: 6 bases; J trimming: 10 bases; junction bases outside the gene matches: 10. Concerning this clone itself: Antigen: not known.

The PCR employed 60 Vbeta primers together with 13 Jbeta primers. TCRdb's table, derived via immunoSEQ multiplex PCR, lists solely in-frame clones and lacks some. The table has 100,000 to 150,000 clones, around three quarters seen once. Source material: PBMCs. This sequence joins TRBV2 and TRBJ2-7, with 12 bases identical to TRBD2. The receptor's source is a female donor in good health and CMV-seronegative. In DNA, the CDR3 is TGTGCCAGCAGCGGGACTAGCGGGTCCCTCGGCCAGTACTTC. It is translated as CASSGTSGSLGQYF.